These T cell receptor beta chains were read from a single sample in a study of control samples from healthy donors and cancer patients. The method was immunoSEQ multiplex PCR; TCRdb's version includes in-frame clones alone and lacks a portion of them. The sample has 85,000 to 120,000 clones; around 90% are singletons. Sequenced input: blood. Source of these receptors: a woman aged 18-29 years in good health. Both conserved end residues are part of each CDR3. Fields, in order: clone size, D gene, CDR3 length, V gene, J gene, CDR3 protein, CDR3 DNA. A D gene is named only where the DNA matches it firmly. Clone size is stated in some rows and not others, as once, few, many or a class when expanded.

-	-	12	TRBV29-1	TRBJ2-7	CSVGGGATQQYF	TGCAGCGTTGGCGGAGGGGCCACTCAGCAGTACTTC
-	TRBD2	15	TRBV24-1	TRBJ2-1	CATSDPRDYVNEQFF	TGTGCCACCAGTGATCCCCGGGACTATGTCAATGAGCAGTTCTTC
-	-	19	TRBV5-6	TRBJ1-2	CASSLDGGRVVVTIYGYTF	TGTGCCAGCAGCTTGGATGGGGGGAGAGTTGTTGTTACCATCTATGGCTACACCTTC
-	TRBD2	17	TRBV24-1	TRBJ2-7	CATSDIAGGPKPYEQYF	TGTGCCACCAGTGATATAGCGGGAGGGCCTAAACCCTACGAGCAGTACTTC
few	-	16	TRBV4-3	TRBJ2-6	CASSQAGSSGANVLTF	TGCGCCAGCAGCCAAGCCGGTAGCTCTGGGGCCAACGTCCTGACTTTC
-	TRBD2	16	TRBV7-6	TRBJ2-1	CASSGGRGGSHNEQFF	TGTGCCAGCAGCGGCGGCCGCGGGGGGTCGCACAATGAGCAGTTCTTC
-	-	14	TRBV7-9	TRBJ1-5	CASSLGDTYQPQHF	TGTGCCAGCAGCTTAGGGGACACTTATCAGCCCCAGCATTTT
-	-	14	TRBV3-1/TRBV3-2	TRBJ1-1	CASSSGHLNTEAFF	TGTGCCAGCAGCAGCGGACACTTGAACACTGAAGCTTTCTTT
-	-	12	TRBV5-4	TRBJ1-1	CASSLEGTEAFF	TGTGCCAGCAGCTTGGAGGGGACTGAAGCTTTCTTT
-	-	11	TRBV19	TRBJ2-5	CASSIAETQYF	TGTGCCAGTAGTATAGCAGAGACCCAGTACTTC